The present T cell receptor beta chain was sequenced within a study of somatic mutations in cytotoxic T cells in rheumatoid arthritis. Findings of the study overall: Rheumatoid arthritis patients showed slight TRBV07 underrepresentation, unadjusted for multiple comparisons.

Details on this clone: Antigen: not known.

Measured with immunoSEQ multiplex PCR; TCRdb has only the in-frame clones, and not every one. The table has 35,000 to 40,000 clones, more than 80% seen once. V was pared by 5 bases and J by 4 bases, with 14 bases between. The CDR3 totals 14 residues. In germline, CDR1 is MNHEY, CDR2 SMNVEV (reference sequence). This receptor was obtained from a man aged 40-50 years in good health. Specimen: CD8+ T cells sorted from blood. This chain joins TRBV27 and TRBJ1-2, with D possibly TRBD1 on 6 matching bases. This CDR3 reads CASSLRDTLYGYTF. The CDR3 nucleotides are TGTGCCAGCAGTCTCCGGGACACCCTCTATGGCTACACCTTC.